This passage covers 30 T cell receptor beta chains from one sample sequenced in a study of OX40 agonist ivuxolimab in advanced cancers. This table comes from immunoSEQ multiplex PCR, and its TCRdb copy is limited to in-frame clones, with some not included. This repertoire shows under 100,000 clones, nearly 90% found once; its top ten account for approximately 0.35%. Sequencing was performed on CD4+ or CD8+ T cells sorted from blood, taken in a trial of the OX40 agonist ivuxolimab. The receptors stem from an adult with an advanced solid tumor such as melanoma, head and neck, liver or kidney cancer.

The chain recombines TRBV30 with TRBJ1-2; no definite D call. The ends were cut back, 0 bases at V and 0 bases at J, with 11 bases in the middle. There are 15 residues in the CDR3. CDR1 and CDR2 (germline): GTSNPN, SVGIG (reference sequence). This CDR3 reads CAWSVRRDSNYGYTF. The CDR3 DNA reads TGTGCCTGGAGTGTACGAAGAGACTCTAACTATGGCTACACCTTC.

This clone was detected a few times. CDR3 sequence reads: CAWTGTYGYTF. The CDR3 bases are TGTGCCTGGACAGGGACGTATGGCTACACCTTC. The chain recombines TRBV30 with TRBJ1-2, with a weak D call TRBD1 (5 bases). CDR3 length equals 11 residues. Trimming shortened V by 4 bases and J by 5 bases, and 8 bases separated the two germline ends. Germline loops: CDR1 GTSNPN, CDR2 SVGIG (reference sequence).

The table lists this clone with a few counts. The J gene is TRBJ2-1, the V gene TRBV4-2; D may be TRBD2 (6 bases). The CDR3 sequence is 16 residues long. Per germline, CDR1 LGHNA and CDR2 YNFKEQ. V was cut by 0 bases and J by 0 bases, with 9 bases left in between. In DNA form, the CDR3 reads TGTGCCAGCAGCCAAGAGTTAGCGGTCTCCTACAATGAGCAGTTCTTC. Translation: CASSQELAVSYNEQFF.

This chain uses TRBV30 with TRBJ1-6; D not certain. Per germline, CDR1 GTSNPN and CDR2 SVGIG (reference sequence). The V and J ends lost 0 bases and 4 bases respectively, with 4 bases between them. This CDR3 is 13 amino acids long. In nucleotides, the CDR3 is TGTGCCTGGAGTGTAAATTATAATTCACCCCTCCACTTT. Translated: CAWSVNYNSPLHF.

The CDR3 DNA sequence: TGTGCCAGCAGCGGACAGGGGGCACGCAATGAGCAGTTCTTC. Translation: CASSGQGARNEQFF. The chain combines TRBV7-9 with TRBJ2-1; 11 bases map to TRBD1. There are 14 residues in the CDR3. Per the germline V gene, CDR1 is SEHNR and CDR2 is FQNEAQ (reference sequence). The V gene end was trimmed by 5 bases and the J gene end by 6 bases; junction bases not matched to a gene: 3.

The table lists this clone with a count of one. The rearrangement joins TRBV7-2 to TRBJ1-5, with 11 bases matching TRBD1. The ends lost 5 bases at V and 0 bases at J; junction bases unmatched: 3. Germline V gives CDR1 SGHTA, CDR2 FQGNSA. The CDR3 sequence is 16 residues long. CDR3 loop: CASSPGTGGSNQPQHF. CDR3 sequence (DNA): TGTGCCAGCAGCCCTGGGACAGGGGGTAGCAATCAGCCCCAGCATTTT.

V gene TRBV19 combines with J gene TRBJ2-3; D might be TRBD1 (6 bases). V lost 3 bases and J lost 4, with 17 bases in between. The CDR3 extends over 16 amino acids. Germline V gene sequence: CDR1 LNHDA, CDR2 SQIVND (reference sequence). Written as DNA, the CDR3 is TGTGCCAGTAGTATTCGGTCAGGGGTAGGAGCAGATACGCAGTATTTT. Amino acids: CASSIRSGVGADTQYF. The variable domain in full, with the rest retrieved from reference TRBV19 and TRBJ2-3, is DGGITQSPKYLFRKEGQNVTLSCEQNLNHDAMYWYRQDPGQGLRLIYYSQIVNDFQKGDIAEGYSVSREKKESFPLTVTSAQKNPTAFYLCASSIRSGVGADTQYFGPGTRLTVL.

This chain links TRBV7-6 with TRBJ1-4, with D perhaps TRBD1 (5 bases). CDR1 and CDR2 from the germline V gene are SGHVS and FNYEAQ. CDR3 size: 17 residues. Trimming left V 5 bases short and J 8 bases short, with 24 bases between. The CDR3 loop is CASSPISNIGGGEKLFF. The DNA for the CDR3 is TGTGCCAGCAGCCCAATATCAAACATTGGGGGGGGAGAAAAACTGTTTTTT.

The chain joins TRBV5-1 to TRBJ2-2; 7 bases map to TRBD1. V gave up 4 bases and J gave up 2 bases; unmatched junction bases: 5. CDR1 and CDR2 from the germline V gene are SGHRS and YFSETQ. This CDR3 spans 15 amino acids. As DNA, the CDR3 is TGCGCCAGCAGCGTGACAGGGCCTAACACCGGGGAGCTGTTTTTT. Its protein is CASSVTGPNTGELFF.

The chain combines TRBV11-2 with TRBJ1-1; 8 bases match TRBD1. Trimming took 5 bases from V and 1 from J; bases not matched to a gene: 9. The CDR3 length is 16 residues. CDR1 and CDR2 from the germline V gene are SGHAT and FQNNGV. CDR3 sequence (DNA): TGTGCCAGCAGCGACTCCCGTGGGACAGGGAACACTGAAGCTTTCTTT. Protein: CASSDSRGTGNTEAFF.

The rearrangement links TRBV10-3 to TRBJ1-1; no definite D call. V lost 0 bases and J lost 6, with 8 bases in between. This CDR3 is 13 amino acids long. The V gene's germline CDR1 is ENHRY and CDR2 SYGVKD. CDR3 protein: CAISESEEAEAFF. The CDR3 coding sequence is TGTGCCATCAGTGAGTCGGAGGAGGCTGAAGCTTTCTTT.

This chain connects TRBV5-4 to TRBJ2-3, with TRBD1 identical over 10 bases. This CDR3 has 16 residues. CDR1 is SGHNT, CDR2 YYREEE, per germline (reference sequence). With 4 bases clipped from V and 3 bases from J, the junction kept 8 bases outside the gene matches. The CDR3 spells CASSRGGTGATDTQYF. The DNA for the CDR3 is TGTGCCAGCAGCCGAGGGGGGACAGGGGCGACAGATACGCAGTATTTT.

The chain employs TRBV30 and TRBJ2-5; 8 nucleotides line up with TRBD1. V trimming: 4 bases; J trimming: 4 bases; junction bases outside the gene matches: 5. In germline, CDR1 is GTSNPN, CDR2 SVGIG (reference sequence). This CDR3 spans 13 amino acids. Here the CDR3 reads CAWNRGSRETQYF. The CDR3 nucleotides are TGTGCCTGGAACAGGGGGTCGCGAGAGACCCAGTACTTC.

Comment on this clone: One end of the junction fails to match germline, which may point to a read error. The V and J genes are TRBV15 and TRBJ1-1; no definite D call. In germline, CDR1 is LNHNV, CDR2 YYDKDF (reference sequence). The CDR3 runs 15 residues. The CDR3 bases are TGTGCCACCAGCAGGGGTCAACACGGGAACCCTGAAGCTTTCTTT. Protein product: CATSRGQHGNPEAFF. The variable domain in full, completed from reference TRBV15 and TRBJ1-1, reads DAMVIQNPRYQVTQFGKPVTLSCSQTLNHNVMYWYQQKSSQAPKLLFHYYDKDFNNEADTPDNFQSRRPNTSFCFLDIRSPGLGDTAMYLCATSRGQHGNPEAFFGQGTRLTVV.

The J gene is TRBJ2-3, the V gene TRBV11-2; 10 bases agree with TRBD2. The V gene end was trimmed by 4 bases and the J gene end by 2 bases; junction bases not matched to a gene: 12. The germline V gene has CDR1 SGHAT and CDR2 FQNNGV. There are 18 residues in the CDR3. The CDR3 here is CASSSLTSGLTFTDTQYF. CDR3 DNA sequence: TGTGCCAGCAGCTCTTTGACTAGCGGGCTGACTTTCACAGATACGCAGTATTTT.

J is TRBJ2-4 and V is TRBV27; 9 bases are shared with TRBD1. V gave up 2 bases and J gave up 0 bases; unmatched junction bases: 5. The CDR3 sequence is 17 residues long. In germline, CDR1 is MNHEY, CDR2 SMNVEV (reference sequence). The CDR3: CASSLRGTGIAKNIQYF. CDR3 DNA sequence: TGTGCCAGCAGTTTACGAGGGACAGGGATAGCCAAAAACATTCAGTACTTC.

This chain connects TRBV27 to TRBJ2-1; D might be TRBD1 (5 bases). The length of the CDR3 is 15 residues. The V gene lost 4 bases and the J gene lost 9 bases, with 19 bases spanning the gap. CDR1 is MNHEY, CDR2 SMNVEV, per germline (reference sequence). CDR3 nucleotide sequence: TGTGCCAGCAGTTATGACACCAGCCCAAGGGGTGAGCAGTTCTTC. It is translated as CASSYDTSPRGEQFF.

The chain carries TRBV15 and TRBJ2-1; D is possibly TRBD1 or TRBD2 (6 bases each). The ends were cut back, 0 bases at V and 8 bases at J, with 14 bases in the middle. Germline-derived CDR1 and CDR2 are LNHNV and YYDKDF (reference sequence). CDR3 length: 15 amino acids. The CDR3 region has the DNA TGTGCCACCAGCAGAGATCGGGCTAGGGGGGATGAGCAGTTCTTC. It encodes CATSRDRARGDEQFF. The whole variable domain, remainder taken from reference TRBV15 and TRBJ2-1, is DAMVIQNPRYQVTQFGKPVTLSCSQTLNHNVMYWYQQKSSQAPKLLFHYYDKDFNNEADTPDNFQSRRPNTSFCFLDIRSPGLGDTAMYLCATSRDRARGDEQFFGPGTRLTVL.

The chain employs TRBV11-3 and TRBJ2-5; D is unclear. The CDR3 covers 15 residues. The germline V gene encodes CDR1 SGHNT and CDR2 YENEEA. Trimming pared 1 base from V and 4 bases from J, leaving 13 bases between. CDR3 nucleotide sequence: TGTGCCAGCAGCTTAGGGGGTACGGCGGTAGAGACCCAGTACTTC. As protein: CASSLGGTAVETQYF.

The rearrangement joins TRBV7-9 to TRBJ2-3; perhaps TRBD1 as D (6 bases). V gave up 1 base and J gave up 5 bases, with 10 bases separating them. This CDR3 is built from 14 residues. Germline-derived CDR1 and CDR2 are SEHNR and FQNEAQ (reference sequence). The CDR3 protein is CASSLEGQGDTQYF. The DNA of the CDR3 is TGTGCCAGCAGCTTAGAGGGACAAGGAGATACGCAGTATTTT.

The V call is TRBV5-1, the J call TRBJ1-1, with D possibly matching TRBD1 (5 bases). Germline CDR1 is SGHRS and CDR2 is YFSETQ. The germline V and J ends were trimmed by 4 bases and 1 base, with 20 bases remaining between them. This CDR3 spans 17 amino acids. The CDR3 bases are TGCGCCAGCAGCCCTGGCTGGGGGGTAGACGGGAACACTGAAGCTTTCTTT. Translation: CASSPGWGVDGNTEAFF.

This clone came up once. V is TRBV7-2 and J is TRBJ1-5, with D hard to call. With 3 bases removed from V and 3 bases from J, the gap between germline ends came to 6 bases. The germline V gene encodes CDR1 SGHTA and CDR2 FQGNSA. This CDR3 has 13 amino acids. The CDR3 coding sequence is TGTGCCAGCAGCTTCGGAGCCAATCAGCCCCAGCATTTT. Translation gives CASSFGANQPQHF.

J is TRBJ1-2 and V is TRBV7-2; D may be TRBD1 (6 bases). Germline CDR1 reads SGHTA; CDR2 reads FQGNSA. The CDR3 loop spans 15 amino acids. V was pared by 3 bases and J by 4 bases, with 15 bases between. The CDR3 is CASSLPQGWAYGYTF. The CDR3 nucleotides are TGTGCCAGCAGCTTGCCTCAGGGGTGGGCCTATGGCTACACCTTC.

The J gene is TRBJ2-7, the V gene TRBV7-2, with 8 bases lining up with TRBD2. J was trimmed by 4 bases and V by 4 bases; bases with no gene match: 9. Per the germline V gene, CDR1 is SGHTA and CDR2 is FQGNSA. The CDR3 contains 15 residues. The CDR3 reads CASSSSGGPLYEQYF. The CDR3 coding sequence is TGTGCCAGCAGCTCATCGGGAGGGCCACTTTACGAGCAGTACTTC.

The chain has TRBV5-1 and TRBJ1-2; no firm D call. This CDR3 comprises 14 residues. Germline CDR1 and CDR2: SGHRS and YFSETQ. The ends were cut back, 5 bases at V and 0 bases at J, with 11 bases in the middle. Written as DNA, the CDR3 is TGCGCCAGCAGGAGGGATCTCACTAACTATGGCTACACCTTC. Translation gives CASRRDLTNYGYTF.

CDR3 residues: CASSLVQQETQYF. CDR3 nucleotide sequence: TGTGCCAGCAGCTTAGTACAGCAAGAGACCCAGTACTTC. This chain connects TRBV7-9 to TRBJ2-5; D is uncertain. Trimming pared 1 base from V and 2 bases from J, leaving 5 bases between. CDR3 length: 13 residues. CDR1 is SEHNR, CDR2 FQNEAQ, per germline (reference sequence).

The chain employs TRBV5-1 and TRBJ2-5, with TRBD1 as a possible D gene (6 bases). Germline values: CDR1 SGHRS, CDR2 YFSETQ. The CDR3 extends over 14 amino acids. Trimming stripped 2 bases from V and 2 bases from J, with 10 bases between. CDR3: CASSFGDIQETQYF. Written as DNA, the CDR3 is TGCGCCAGCAGCTTTGGGGACATACAAGAGACCCAGTACTTC.

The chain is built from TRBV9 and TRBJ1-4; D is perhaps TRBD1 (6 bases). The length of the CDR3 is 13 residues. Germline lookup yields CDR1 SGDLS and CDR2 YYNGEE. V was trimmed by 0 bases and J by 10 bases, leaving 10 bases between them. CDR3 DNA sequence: TGTGCCAGCAGCGTAGCTGAAGGGGGAAAACTGTTTTTT. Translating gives CASSVAEGGKLFF.

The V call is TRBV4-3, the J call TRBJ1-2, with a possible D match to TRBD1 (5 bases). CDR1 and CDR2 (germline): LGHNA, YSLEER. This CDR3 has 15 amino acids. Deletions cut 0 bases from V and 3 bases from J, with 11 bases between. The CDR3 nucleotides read TGCGCCAGCAGCCAAGATACAGGAGGGTACTATGGCTACACCTTC. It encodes CASSQDTGGYYGYTF.

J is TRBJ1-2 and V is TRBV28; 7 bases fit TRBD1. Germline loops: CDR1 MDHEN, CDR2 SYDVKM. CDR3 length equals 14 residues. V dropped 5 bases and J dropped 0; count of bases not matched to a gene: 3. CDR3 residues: CASSRQGPNYGYTF. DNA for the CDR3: TGTGCCAGCAGTCGACAGGGACCTAACTATGGCTACACCTTC.